The 5 T cell receptor beta chains below all came from one sample that was sequenced in a study of PD-L1 blockade in urothelial cancer. Some clones are missing from TCRdb's copy, which holds only in-frame ones; the method was immunoSEQ multiplex PCR. This table has around 21,000 clones, over 80% appearing once. Regarding time point: peripheral blood 6 weeks after treatment start. Source: PBMCs, taken around atezolizumab (anti-PD-L1) treatment. These receptors came from a middle-aged man with urothelial cancer.

The chain has TRBV6-6 and TRBJ2-7, with 9 bases that match TRBD1. The CDR3 covers 15 residues. V was clipped by 4 bases and J by 3 bases; unmatched bases: 7. Germline V gene lookup returns CDR1 MNHNY and CDR2 SVGAGI (reference sequence). This CDR3 reads CASSSKDRGIYEQYV. The CDR3 coding sequence is TGTGCCAGCAGTTCGAAAGACAGGGGGATCTACGAGCAGTACGTC.

The chain combines TRBV28 with TRBJ1-1; D gene ambiguous. The germline CDR1 and CDR2 sequences are MDHEN and SYDVKM. CDR3 length: 11 residues. V gave up 4 bases and J gave up 11 bases, with 11 bases separating them. The CDR3 sequence: CASSWWGGAFF. The CDR3, as DNA: TGTGCCAGCAGTTGGTGGGGAGGGGCTTTCTTT. Filled out from reference TRBV28 and TRBJ1-1, the complete variable domain reads DVKVTQSSRYLVKRTGEKVFLECVQDMDHENMFWYRQDPGLGLRLIYFSYDVKMKEKGDIPEGYSVSREKKERFSLILESASTNQTSMYLCASSWWGGAFFGQGTRLTVV.

The chain carries TRBV23-1 and TRBJ1-2; 9 bases agree with TRBD1. TRBV23-1 is sorted into the ORF group, with uncertain function. V shed 0 bases and J 8 bases; nucleotides not matched to a gene: 4. The CDR3 contains 14 residues. Written as DNA, the CDR3 is TGCGCCAGCAGTCAATCATTAGGACAGGGGGGCTACACCTTC. Residues: CASSQSLGQGGYTF.

This clone showed up just once. The V call is TRBV4-2, the J call TRBJ2-1; 13 bases agree with TRBD2. This CDR3 has 18 amino acids. J was trimmed by 7 bases and V by 3 bases; bases with no gene match: 12. Germline V gene sequence: CDR1 LGHNA, CDR2 YNFKEQ. CDR3 in amino acids: CASSHRGLAGRPTNEQFF. CDR3 in DNA: TGTGCCAGCAGCCACCGGGGACTAGCGGGGCGACCCACAAATGAGCAGTTCTTC.

The chain uses TRBV4-1 and TRBJ2-2; 11 nucleotides line up with TRBD2. This CDR3 has 16 residues. Germline values: CDR1 MGHRA, CDR2 YSYEKL. V was clipped by 4 bases and J by 8 bases; unmatched bases: 9. This CDR3 is CASSLGLAGGPGELFF. CDR3 bases: TGCGCCAGCAGCCTAGGGTTAGCGGGAGGGCCGGGGGAGCTGTTTTTT.